These 17 T cell receptor beta chains were all obtained from the same sample, sequenced in a study of cytomegalovirus exposure and HLA in healthy donors. The primer mix had 60 Vbeta and 13 Jbeta primers. Here immunoSEQ multiplex PCR was the method, and the copy in TCRdb shows in-frame clones only, minus some. The profile covers some 170,000 clones, with around 69% appearing a single time and approximately 3% taken by the ten largest. The sequencing sample was made of PBMCs. These receptors originate from a woman aged 25-40 years in good health and CMV-seronegative.

In DNA, the CDR3 is TGCAGTGCGCCAGACAGTTACGAGCAGTACTTC. Protein sequence: CSAPDSYEQYF. The chain joins TRBV20-1 to TRBJ2-7; a possible D gene is TRBD1 (5 bases). V was shortened by 6 bases and J by 4 bases, with 10 bases between the two germline ends. In germline, CDR1 is DFQATT, CDR2 SNEGSKA (reference sequence). The CDR3 is made up of 11 amino acids.

This chain uses TRBV18 with TRBJ2-1; D unresolved. CDR1 and CDR2 from the germline V gene are KGHSH and LQKENI. The CDR3 spans 13 residues. Trimming took 2 bases from V and 4 from J, leaving 6 bases between them. The CDR3, as DNA: TGTGCCAGCTCACCAAGCCCGTACAATGAGCAGTTCTTC. It is translated as CASSPSPYNEQFF.

This clone has just one count. CDR3 in amino acids: CASSYSGGQGFYGYTF. The CDR3 coding sequence is TGTGCCAGCAGTTACTCGGGTGGCCAGGGTTTTTATGGCTACACCTTC. The gene calls are TRBV6-5 and TRBJ1-2, with D possibly being TRBD1 (5 bases). Germline assignment: CDR1 MNHEY and CDR2 SVGAGI. The V end was cut by 0 bases, the J end by 5 bases, with 16 bases between. The CDR3 sequence is 16 residues long.

This clone was picked up a small number of times. V and J are TRBV6-1 and TRBJ2-1; no definite D call. Trimming took off 2 bases at V and 11 bases at J, with 10 bases between the two ends. CDR3 length equals 12 residues. Germline V gene sequence: CDR1 MNHNS, CDR2 SASEGT. CDR3 amino acids: CASSEYGSKQFF. The CDR3, as DNA: TGTGCCAGCAGTGAATACGGTAGCAAGCAGTTCTTC.

The chain joins TRBV25-1 to TRBJ2-3, with 10 nucleotides matching TRBD2. V was clipped by 6 bases and J by 4 bases; unmatched bases: 7. The germline V gene encodes CDR1 MGHDK and CDR2 SYGVNS. CDR3 size: 15 residues. The CDR3 spells CASSLAGDTPDTQYF. CDR3 sequence (DNA): TGTGCCAGCAGCCTAGCGGGAGATACTCCAGATACGCAGTATTTT.

The chain uses TRBV7-2 and TRBJ1-2; D gene unclear. CDR1 is SGHTA and CDR2 is FQGNSA in the germline V gene. The CDR3 covers 17 residues. Trimming stripped 2 bases from V and 8 bases from J, with 24 bases between. The CDR3 region has the DNA TGTGCCAGCAGCTTATCCCCAACCCCGCAAAGCATTTGGGGCTACACCTTC. Protein: CASSLSPTPQSIWGYTF.

The chain combines TRBV9 with TRBJ2-5; 11 nucleotides agree with TRBD2. Germline V lookup: CDR1 SGDLS, CDR2 YYNGEE. This CDR3 spans 16 amino acids. J gave up 4 bases and V 0 bases, and 5 bases lay outside the gene matches. CDR3 nucleotide sequence: TGTGCCAGCAGCGTAGGTAGACTAGCGGGAATAGAGACCCAGTACTTC. Amino acid sequence: CASSVGRLAGIETQYF.

The V call is TRBV7-2, the J call TRBJ1-5, with unresolved D. Trimming shortened V by 5 bases and J by 6 bases, and 14 bases separated the two germline ends. The CDR3 is 14 amino acids. The V gene's germline CDR1 is SGHTA and CDR2 FQGNSA. The CDR3 spells CASSPQAGTQPQHF. CDR3 DNA sequence: TGTGCCAGCAGCCCCCAAGCAGGTACTCAGCCCCAGCATTTT.

This sequence joins TRBV14 and TRBJ2-7; 10 bases line up with TRBD1. This CDR3 has 15 amino acids. After removal of 6 bases from V and 6 bases from J, the junction contained 11 bases not matched to a gene. Germline V gene data show CDR1 as SGHDN and CDR2 as FVKESK. The CDR3 loop is CASSLRTGGGFEQYF. Written as DNA, the CDR3 is TGTGCCAGCAGTCTCCGGACAGGGGGGGGCTTCGAGCAGTACTTC.

CDR3 sequence: CASSLAGGSTDTQYF. The CDR3 DNA reads as TGTGCCAGTAGTCTAGCGGGAGGGAGTACAGATACGCAGTATTTT. The chain is built from TRBV19 and TRBJ2-3, with 12 bases matching TRBD2. The V gene end was trimmed by 5 bases and the J gene end by 3 bases; junction bases not matched to a gene: 3. From germline, CDR1 is LNHDA and CDR2 SQIVND (reference sequence). The CDR3 has 15 residues. Full variable domain (rest looked up from reference TRBV19 and TRBJ2-3): DGGITQSPKYLFRKEGQNVTLSCEQNLNHDAMYWYRQDPGQGLRLIYYSQIVNDFQKGDIAEGYSVSREKKESFPLTVTSAQKNPTAFYLCASSLAGGSTDTQYFGPGTRLTVL.

This chain uses TRBV4-3 with TRBJ1-5; TRBD1 matches 10 bases. With 0 bases clipped from V and 5 bases from J, the junction kept 4 bases outside the gene matches. This CDR3 region has 16 residues. From germline, CDR1 is LGHNA and CDR2 YSLEER. The CDR3 reads CASSQDWTGGDQPQHF. The CDR3 region has the DNA TGCGCCAGCAGCCAAGATTGGACAGGGGGGGATCAGCCCCAGCATTTT.

The chain joins TRBV6-5 to TRBJ2-1; no definite D call. Trimming took off 6 bases at V and 4 bases at J, with 16 bases between the two ends. The length of the CDR3 is 15 residues. Germline V lookup: CDR1 MNHEY, CDR2 SVGAGI. CDR3 bases: TGTGCCAGCAGAACCCCCTCCCGCGGTTACAATGAGCAGTTCTTC. It encodes CASRTPSRGYNEQFF.

The V and J genes are TRBV6-6 and TRBJ2-4; 7 bases map to TRBD1. Germline V gene sequence: CDR1 MNHNY, CDR2 SVGAGI (reference sequence). Trimming at V came to 0 bases and at J to 12 bases, leaving 8 bases not matched to a gene. CDR3 size: 14 residues. The DNA for the CDR3 is TGTGCCAGCAGTTACTCGACAGGGTCCAAGAATCAGTACTTC. The encoded protein is CASSYSTGSKNQYF.

The genes are TRBV5-1 and TRBJ2-3; a possible D gene is TRBD1 (5 bases). This CDR3 comprises 14 residues. From germline, CDR1 is SGHRS and CDR2 YFSETQ. Trimming pared 3 bases from V and 0 bases from J, leaving 8 bases between. The CDR3 region has the DNA TGCGCCAGCAGCTATGACAGTAGCACAGATACGCAGTATTTT. Translation gives CASSYDSSTDTQYF.

This rearrangement joins TRBV7-9 to TRBJ1-5; D remains ambiguous. CDR3 length equals 14 residues. Deletions cut 1 base from V and 0 bases from J, with 4 bases between. Germline V lookup: CDR1 SEHNR, CDR2 FQNEAQ (reference sequence). The CDR3 DNA sequence: TGTGCCAGCAGCTTAGATCATAGCAATCAGCCCCAGCATTTT. Translation gives CASSLDHSNQPQHF.

The rearrangement uses TRBV29-1 and TRBJ2-3; D is unclear. The V gene lost 7 bases and the J gene lost 6 bases, with 11 bases spanning the gap. The CDR3 extends over 11 amino acids. Germline loops: CDR1 SQVTM, CDR2 ANQGSEA. The CDR3 sequence: CSGYGWDTQYF. The CDR3 region has the DNA TGCAGCGGGTACGGGTGGGATACGCAGTATTTT.

This chain uses TRBV7-2 with TRBJ1-2, with TRBD1 matching 8 bases. CDR3 length: 14 residues. Germline lookup yields CDR1 SGHTA and CDR2 FQGNSA. Trimming at V came to 5 bases and at J to 9 bases, leaving 11 bases not matched to a gene. Here the CDR3 DNA reads TGTGCCAGCAGCAAAGGACAGGGCTCCTGGAGCTACACCTTC. It encodes CASSKGQGSWSYTF.